Detailed here is one TCR beta chain. The target of this receptor is not known. No base quality values were provided; no much bigger clone lies one nucleotide off. The receptor library was made with the immunoSEQ multiplex PCR assay. For the multiplex PCR, a mixture combining 60 forward primers for TCR Vbeta segments and 13 reverse primers for TCR Jbeta segments was used. The CDR3 region of rearranged TCR beta genes was amplified from genomic DNA with a multiplex PCR assay. The amplified TCR beta libraries were sequenced on the Illumina HiSeq System as 87-base-pair reads. The authors' pipeline ran thus. A later analysis tallied 75 million to 85 million unique TCR beta chains across the 666 repertoires, and approximately 12 million of those chains were shared by two or more donors. Raw reads were error-corrected and collapsed into unique sequences by a nearest-neighbor algorithm in which closely related sequences were merged to remove PCR and sequencing errors. To assign V, D and J gene segments, CDR3 sequences were aligned to IMGT reference sequences. Each retained sequence needed at least a six-nucleotide match to both a V gene segment and a J gene segment. A rearrangement was called productive if the CDR3 had no stop codons and remained in frame with V and J, and every other rearrangement was called non-productive. CDR3 was defined by IMGT convention, running from the second conserved V-encoded cysteine to the conserved J-encoded phenylalanine. The earlier analysis of a few hundred of the donors excluded sequences that lacked an unambiguous match to a single V gene segment. An earlier analysis of approximately 590 of the donors classified V segments as functional when productive rearrangements were above 56.7% and as segregating when the standard deviation between donors was above 5%. A statistical classification framework was developed to diagnose cytomegalovirus status using the catalog of TCR beta chain sequences. A later analysis assigned V and J genes by comparing TCR nucleotide sequences with IMGT/GENE-DB human TR gene sequences. The TCRdist pipeline was used in a later analysis to assign CDR3 sequences and most-parsimonious VDJ recombination scenarios. In a later analysis, each TCR beta chain was defined by its CDR3 amino acid sequence together with its V-gene family, and reads without a unique V-gene family were excluded. To address suspected cross-contamination and a sequencing artifact, a later analysis removed 592 highly shared, low-generation-probability nucleotide sequences. In a later analysis, a clonal expansion index was calculated for each public chain from normalized within-repertoire ranks of inferred template counts. In a later analysis, generation probabilities were computed with a VDJ recombination model fitted to out-of-frame rearrangements, and the resulting probabilities were checked against IGoR. Hypergeometric tests were used in a later analysis to score TCR-TCR, TCR-HLA and TCR-CMV co-occurrence, with a repertoire-size bias correction applied to the TCR pairs. A later analysis estimated false discovery rates by permuting HLA or CMV assignments 20 times. In a later analysis, co-occurring TCRs were grouped using DBSCAN, with TCRdist sequence similarity added in when clustering inside HLA-allele-positive subsets. Repertoires with fewer than 30,000 or more than 120,000 public chains, plus five repertoires with anomalous nucleotide sharing, were excluded from co-occurrence clustering. Drawn from immuneACCESS, this table holds only the in-frame rearrangements with V and J called that TCRdb kept. Clones are partly lost; checked studies trace under half to an unresolved V gene and leave the rest unexplained. That table gives V, J and clone size, and the DNA gave D and trimming. The sample includes 130,000 to 150,000 clones, with 75% to 90% observed a single time. The ten largest account for approximately 4.1% of the sample.

The cohort comprised around 700 healthy bone marrow donors. At the time of sampling, all cohort members were nominally healthy, though unrecorded immune exposures were likely present. The donor tested CMV seronegative and was one of the 352 seronegative cohort members. A peripheral blood sample was provided by each donor, and peripheral blood mononuclear cells were used for TCR beta sequencing. The Qiagen DNeasy Blood Extraction Kit was used to extract genomic DNA from the blood cell samples. From its cysteine to its phenylalanine, the CDR3 spans 19 amino acids. The DNA shown is the 57-base CDR3, in frame from base 1. V lost 2 bases and J lost 2 bases, and the count of bases not matched to a germline gene is 11. For CDR1 and CDR2, the germline V gene lists MNHNS and SASEGT. This specimen comes from a study of cytomegalovirus exposure and HLA in healthy donors (TCRdb year 2017). Context from the whole study: According to an earlier analysis of 450 to 650 of the donors, 150 million to 200 million T cells yielded 117 million unique TCR beta sequences and about 300 Gb of sequence data. An early release that covered 500 to 800 HLA-typed donors contained approximately 320 gigabases of sequencing data and about 84 million unique TCR sequences. Of the approximately 400 genotyped donors, approximately 82% fell in the genetic ancestry cluster associated with self-reported Caucasian donors. The aim of the study was to test whether cataloging public T cell receptors could identify signatures of past pathogen exposure. The study used immunosequencing to profile the T cell repertoires of hundreds of subjects and linked those repertoires to cytomegalovirus serostatus. In addition to the first cohort of 666 subjects, a separate validation cohort of approximately 120 different subjects was used. To predict cytomegalovirus infection status, the study brought together high-throughput TCR immunosequencing, statistical association of individual TCRs with disease status, and machine learning. A later analysis re-analyzed previously published TCR beta repertoires from several hundred donors and added high-resolution HLA genotyping to study TCR occurrence patterns. In the later analysis, no new phenotypic data were used to find candidate immune exposures; instead, reliance was placed on TCR beta sequences and their occurrence across donors. To decide whether each TCR beta V gene segment behaved as functional or pseudogenic, an earlier analysis of nearly 600 of the donors relied on high-throughput TCR beta sequencing. Donor age, sex, ethnicity and CMV serostatus were compiled alongside the repertoire data. A later genetic analysis took genome-wide SNP genotypes for about 65% of the 666 donors and used that subset as a discovery cohort. Every repertoire in the discovery cohort had been generated on one and the same sequencing platform. Both class I and class II loci were covered by HLA typing, at four-digit resolution. Typing coverage varied by locus: roughly 629-640 donors for A, B, C, DRB1 and DQB1; more than 500 for DQA1; 600 to 610 for DPA1; approximately 490 for DPB1. Because of strong linkage in the cohort, roughly five DR-DQ haplotypes were treated as single units for association and clustering. Across approximately 420 genotyped donors of the cohort, an average of approximately 240,000 unique TCR beta nucleotide sequences per donor were sequenced, and roughly 18% of those sequences were non-productive.

Findings and caveats that apply to the study as a whole: Correlated functional status among segregating V segments might be attributable to linkage disequilibrium, but an unknown experimental factor could not be ruled out. Presence/absence analyses assumed roughly uniform sequencing depth across donors, an assumption that may not hold. According to a later genetic analysis, donors in an Asian-associated ancestry cluster had fewer N-insertions in productive TCRs than the roughly 700-donor mean. While some public TCRs were present in many individuals, most TCR sequences turned up only very rarely across donors. Compared with equally common non-associated chains, HLA-associated TCR beta chains in a later analysis were more clonally expanded and had lower generation probabilities. In both the original and validation cohorts, the classifier was reported to diagnose cytomegalovirus status with high specificity and sensitivity. An earlier analysis of approximately 540 of the donors showed that most TCR beta V segments appeared in productive rearrangements either about 87% or about 30% of the time, which broadly matched IMGT annotations. When HLA alleles, especially DR and DQ, strongly co-occurred, TCR associations were difficult to assign to individual alleles. It was suggested by the authors that the approach could potentially be generalized to other disease states and immunological phenotypes. HLA typing was unavailable for some donors at each locus, so association tests used only the typed subset. A later analysis found that most CMV-associated TCR beta chains appeared HLA-restricted, with HLA associations seemingly driven largely by CMV exposure. The sequencing pipeline was judged likely to have produced a cluster of highly shared sequence variants as a technical artifact. Some IMGT-functional V segments, including TRBV6-2 and TRBV6-3, could not be distinguished by the 87-base-pair reads and were therefore excluded. According to a later analysis, TCR association rates differed among HLA loci, with DRB1 alleles showing the most associated TCRs and HLA-C alleles showing the fewest. Immune exposure information for the cohort was limited to CMV serostatus. Seventeen rarely observed V segments, including chromosome 9 orphons, were excluded from the earlier analysis of approximately 500 of the donors because counts were too low. In a later analysis, several top co-occurrence clusters were reported to appear linked to parvovirus B19, influenza, CMV and Epstein-Barr virus. In vitro tests confirmed that a few of the cytomegalovirus-associated TCR beta chains recognize cytomegalovirus antigens. In this cohort, only TCR beta chains were sequenced, and detectable features were limited by the absence of alpha or paired-chain data. In a later analysis, over 15,000 TCR beta sequences were associated with specific HLA alleles at a false discovery rate of 0.05. The study gave a list of roughly 150 TCR beta chains associated with cytomegalovirus. A further reported finding was that TCR beta sequences accurately predicted the HLA-A and HLA-B alleles for most subjects in the first cohort. V-gene and J-gene trimming of TCR beta chains was associated with a missense DCLRE1C variant in a later genetic analysis, and the association was replicated in an independent cohort.

The source material was PBMCs. This sequence was found in a man aged 35 to 55 in good health and CMV-seronegative. The chain uses TRBV6-1 and TRBJ1-6; 8 junctional bases match TRBD1. The nucleotides are TGTGCCAGCAGTGAAAACTTCCCCGGACAGGGAACCTATAATTCACCCCTCCACTTT. This codes for CASSENFPGQGTYNSPLHF.